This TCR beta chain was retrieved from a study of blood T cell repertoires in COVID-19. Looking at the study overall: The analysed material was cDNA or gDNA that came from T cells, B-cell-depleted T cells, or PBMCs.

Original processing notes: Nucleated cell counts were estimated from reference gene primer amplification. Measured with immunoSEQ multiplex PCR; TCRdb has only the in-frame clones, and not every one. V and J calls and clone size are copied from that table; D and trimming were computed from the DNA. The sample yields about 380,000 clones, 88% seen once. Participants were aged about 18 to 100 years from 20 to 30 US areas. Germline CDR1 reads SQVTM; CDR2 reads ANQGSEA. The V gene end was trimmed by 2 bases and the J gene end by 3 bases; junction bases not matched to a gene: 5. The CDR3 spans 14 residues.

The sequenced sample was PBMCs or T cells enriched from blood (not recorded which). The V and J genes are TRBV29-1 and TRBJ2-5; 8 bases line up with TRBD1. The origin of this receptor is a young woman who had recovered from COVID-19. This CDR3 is CSVEHRDRKETQYF. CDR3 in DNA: TGCAGCGTTGAACACCGGGACAGGAAAGAGACCCAGTACTTC.